This T cell receptor beta chain was sequenced in a study of tumor-infiltrating lymphocytes in primary liver carcinoma. The germline V gene has CDR1 MNHEY and CDR2 SVGEGT. CDR3 size: 15 residues. V was trimmed by 7 bases and J by 3 bases, leaving 19 bases between them. Findings and caveats of the study: Tumor region pairs showed greater overlap than either tumor-adjacent or tumor-blood pairs did.

Both RNA and DNA were isolated together from around 20-30 mg of bulk tissue that had not been sorted. Donors were untreated and chronically infected with HBV. From around 500 ng of total RNA, TCR beta-specific cDNA was reverse-transcribed using a constant-region primer. Three nested multiplex PCR rounds, a slightly modified ARM-PCR method, built the TCR beta libraries. The study ran its first two PCR rounds for 9 to 10 cycles each, using TRBV1-TRBV30 forward primers and a C-beta reverse primer. TCRdb passed the multiplex PCR reads through MiXCR, listing each CDR3 protein once. This sample has roughly 70,000 distinct CDR3 sequences, with about two thirds found just once. A note on this clonotype: Its antigen is not identified.

Source material: liver tumor tissue from sampling region 4. Subset here: tumor region T4, right-lateral pole. The gene calls are TRBV6-2 or TRBV6-3 and TRBJ2-7, with a tentative D call TRBD1 (6 bases). This receptor was identified in a middle-aged man with primary liver carcinoma and hepatitis B virus infection. CDR3 amino acids: CASTRTVITDYEQYV. CDR3 bases: TGTGCCAGCACCCGGACAGTGATTACGGACTACGAGCAGTACGTC.